This T cell receptor beta chain was sequenced in a study of T cell responses to AZD1222 COVID-19 vaccine. Study-level points and caveats: CD4 TCRs covered the whole spike, strongest at regions 160-218 and 743-854. Nearly half of the spike-specific TCRs reportedly recognize variant regions that carry no mutations. White British people made up most donors, females outnumbered males, and clonal diversity was possibly underestimated. Just a handful of AZD1222 recipients were seropositive at baseline.

The CDR3 covers 14 residues. V was clipped by 6 bases and J by 6 bases; unmatched bases: 7. CDR1 is MDHEN and CDR2 is SYDVKM in the germline V gene. Sequencing was performed with immunoSEQ multiplex PCR; in TCRdb, only in-frame clones are kept and a portion is missing. Here the sample spans around 120,000 clones, 75% to 90% being singletons. Worth noting for this clone: Its antigen remains unidentified.

The clonotype comes from an adult in good health. The chain uses TRBV28 and TRBJ2-5; 10 bases match TRBD2. The source material was peripheral blood, sampled on day 0 of AZD1222 vaccination. The CDR3 loop reads CASRSSGSGKTQYF. The CDR3 bases are TGTGCCAGCAGGTCTAGCGGGAGCGGGAAGACCCAGTACTTC.